Each of the 25 T cell receptor beta chains below was sequenced from the same sample in a study of cytomegalovirus exposure and HLA in healthy donors. The PCR made use of 60 Vbeta and 13 Jbeta primers. Sequenced by immunoSEQ multiplex PCR; TCRdb stores in-frame clones only, minus some. The sample lists approximately 140,000 clones, about 70% seen once, with 2.6% in the top ten. The sequencing input was PBMCs. These TCRs come from a woman in her sixties in good health and CMV-seropositive.

This clone was detected only once. The chain recombines TRBV6-5 with TRBJ1-4, with 9 bases matching TRBD1. With V trimmed by 4 bases and J by 7 bases, 7 bases remained unmatched. The CDR3 consists of 15 residues. Germline V CDR1 and CDR2: MNHEY, SVGAGI. Here the CDR3 DNA reads TGTGCCAGCAGTTCCCGACAGGGGGGGTCTGAAAAACTGTTTTTT. Amino acids: CASSSRQGGSEKLFF.

The rearrangement links TRBV5-1 to TRBJ2-5; 10 bases fit TRBD2. From germline, CDR1 is SGHRS and CDR2 YFSETQ. The V gene end was trimmed by 2 bases and the J gene end by 2 bases; junction bases not matched to a gene: 9. CDR3 length: 17 residues. The CDR3 coding sequence is TGCGCCAGCAGCTTCCCAGAGCGGGGGGGCCCTCAAGAGACCCAGTACTTC. Translating gives CASSFPERGGPQETQYF.

This rearrangement joins TRBV6-5 to TRBJ1-3; D perhaps matches TRBD1 (5 bases). V lost 0 bases, J lost 0 bases, and 9 bases lay in between. The CDR3 extends over 16 amino acids. CDR1 is MNHEY, CDR2 SVGAGI, per germline. CDR3 DNA sequence: TGTGCCAGCAGTTACTCGACAGTCTTCTCTGGAAACACCATATATTTT. Amino acid sequence: CASSYSTVFSGNTIYF.

V usage is TRBV6-5 and J usage is TRBJ1-2, with 9 bases matching TRBD1. CDR1 is MNHEY, CDR2 SVGAGI, per germline. Trimming took 2 bases from V and 6 from J; bases not matched to a gene: 4. The CDR3 loop spans 14 amino acids. CDR3 amino acids: CASSYTQGADGYTF. In DNA, the CDR3 is TGTGCCAGCAGTTACACACAGGGGGCAGATGGCTACACCTTC.

The sample holds a few counts of this clone. This chain uses TRBV6-5 with TRBJ2-7, with a tentative D call TRBD1 (6 bases). Trimming took off 4 bases at V and 5 bases at J, with 12 bases between the two ends. The CDR3 is 13 residues long. Germline V gene sequence: CDR1 MNHEY, CDR2 SVGAGI. CDR3 nucleotide sequence: TGTGCCAGCAGTTTACAGGGACCCAACGAGCAGTACTTC. Amino acids: CASSLQGPNEQYF.

Turning to this clone: Additional DNA sequences in this sample encode the identical CDR3. The V and J genes are TRBV19 and TRBJ1-1; D ambiguous. Germline-derived CDR1 and CDR2 are LNHDA and SQIVND (reference sequence). Trimming removed 1 base from V and 10 bases from J, with 16 bases in between. The length of the CDR3 is 14 residues. The CDR3 loop is CASSIGRDREGAFF. CDR3 DNA: TGTGCCAGTAGTATAGGCCGGGATCGGGAGGGAGCTTTCTTT. The full variable domain, rest sourced from reference TRBV19 and TRBJ1-1, is DGGITQSPKYLFRKEGQNVTLSCEQNLNHDAMYWYRQDPGQGLRLIYYSQIVNDFQKGDIAEGYSVSREKKESFPLTVTSAQKNPTAFYLCASSIGRDREGAFFGQGTRLTVV.

The V gene is TRBV7-9, the J gene TRBJ1-1; D perhaps matches TRBD1 (5 bases). CDR1 is SEHNR, CDR2 FQNEAQ, per germline (reference sequence). CDR3 size: 18 residues. The V gene lost 1 base and the J gene lost 5 bases, with 23 bases spanning the gap. In nucleotides, the CDR3 is TGTGCCAGCAGCTTAGGGGTGGACACTTTCAGACCGAGGACTGAAGCTTTCTTT. Translation: CASSLGVDTFRPRTEAFF.

The chain combines TRBV6-5 with TRBJ2-7; no clear D gene. V dropped 2 bases and J dropped 3 bases, with 11 bases sitting between them. This CDR3 spans 14 amino acids. Germline values: CDR1 MNHEY, CDR2 SVGAGI. CDR3 sequence: CASSYVPRGYEQYF. CDR3 in DNA: TGTGCCAGCAGTTACGTGCCCCGAGGCTACGAGCAGTACTTC.

The chain recombines TRBV5-6 with TRBJ2-5, with 8 bases aligning to TRBD1. The germline V gene encodes CDR1 SGHDT and CDR2 YYEEEE. This CDR3 is built from 14 residues. V dropped 3 bases and J dropped 3; count of bases not matched to a gene: 4. CDR3 coding DNA: TGTGCCAGCAGCTCTCCGACAGGGGAAGAGACCCAGTACTTC. Amino acid sequence: CASSSPTGEETQYF. The full variable domain, completed using reference TRBV5-6 and TRBJ2-5, is DAGVTQSPTHLIKTRGQQVTLRCSPKSGHDTVSWYQQALGQGPQFIFQYYEEEERQRGNFPDRFSGHQFPNYSSELNVNALLLGDSALYLCASSSPTGEETQYFGPGTRLLVL.

This clone came up many times. The rearrangement links TRBV27 to TRBJ2-6; D is uncertain. Per the germline V gene, CDR1 is MNHEY and CDR2 is SMNVEV (reference sequence). The V gene lost 4 bases and the J gene lost 4 bases, with 5 bases spanning the gap. This CDR3 spans 13 amino acids. The CDR3 is CASSSGGANVLTF. The CDR3 bases are TGTGCCAGCAGTTCAGGCGGGGCCAACGTCCTGACTTTC.

This chain uses TRBV28 with TRBJ2-1, with D possibly being TRBD1 (6 bases). The V end was cut by 9 bases, the J end by 7 bases, with 19 bases between. The V gene's germline CDR1 is MDHEN and CDR2 SYDVKM. The CDR3 is 14 residues long. CDR3 amino acids: CASLIGGEENEQFF. CDR3 coding DNA: TGTGCCAGTCTAATAGGGGGAGAGGAGAATGAGCAGTTCTTC.

This clone appeared once. The chain uses TRBV2 and TRBJ1-5; TRBD1 matches 12 bases. After removal of 6 bases from V and 5 bases from J, the junction contained 5 bases not matched to a gene. The CDR3 is 15 residues long. Per the germline V gene, CDR1 is SNHLY and CDR2 is FYNNEI. CDR3 loop: CASRHRDRGHQPQHF. The CDR3 DNA is TGTGCCAGCAGGCACCGGGACAGGGGGCATCAGCCCCAGCATTTT.

Notes on this clone: Mismatch with germline at one junction end may stem from a read error. This chain links TRBV7-7 with TRBJ2-1; TRBD1 matches at 10 bases. CDR1 SSHAT and CDR2 FNYEAQ come from the germline V gene (reference sequence). The CDR3 has 13 residues. The CDR3 DNA follows: TGTGCTAGCAGCGACAGGGGGCTTAGAGAGCAGTTCTTC. Its translation: CASSDRGLREQFF.

V is TRBV5-8 and J is TRBJ1-2; D is possibly TRBD1 (6 bases). Germline V gene data show CDR1 as SGHTS and CDR2 as YDEGEE. There are 13 residues in the CDR3. The V and J ends lost 7 bases and 4 bases respectively, with 14 bases between them. CDR3: CASHNRVGYGYTF. The CDR3 DNA reads TGTGCCAGCCATAACAGGGTGGGCTATGGCTACACCTTC.

This chain joins TRBV9 and TRBJ2-5, with a possible D match to TRBD1 (6 bases). CDR1 and CDR2 from the germline V gene are SGDLS and YYNGEE. Trimming shortened V by 4 bases and J by 5 bases, and 15 bases separated the two germline ends. The CDR3 extends over 14 amino acids. The CDR3 loop reads CASSPPDSGETQYF. The CDR3 DNA is TGTGCCAGCAGCCCCCCGGACAGTGGGGAGACCCAGTACTTC.

V usage is TRBV4-1 and J usage is TRBJ2-5; 9 nucleotides match TRBD2. V trimming: 0 bases; J trimming: 1 base; junction bases outside the gene matches: 6. This CDR3 is built from 17 residues. Germline CDR1 is MGHRA and CDR2 is YSYEKL. The CDR3 coding sequence is TGCGCCAGCAGCCAAGATACAGCGGGGGGAATCCAAGAGACCCAGTACTTC. This encodes CASSQDTAGGIQETQYF.

The CDR3 DNA reads TGTGCCAGAAGCAAGTGGCCGTCTGGCTGGGGAAACACCATATATTTT. It translates to CARSKWPSGWGNTIYF. This sequence joins TRBV5-3 and TRBJ1-3, with D unclear. TRBV5-3 is treated as an ORF (open reading frame) with a function not yet certain. Trimming left V 4 bases short and J 4 bases short, with 18 bases between. The CDR3 sequence is 16 residues long.

The sample holds one count of this clone. The V call is TRBV10-1, the J call TRBJ2-1, with no clear D. V lost 3 bases and J 4 bases, leaving 4 bases between the germline ends. The CDR3 extends over 12 amino acids. CDR1 is WNHNN and CDR2 is SYGVQD in the germline V gene (reference sequence). CDR3 in amino acids: CASSDRYNEQFF. In nucleotides, the CDR3 is TGCGCCAGCAGTGATCGGTACAATGAGCAGTTCTTC.

The J gene is TRBJ2-3, the V gene TRBV6-6; 8 nucleotides match TRBD1. The germline gives CDR1 MNHNY, CDR2 SVGAGI (reference sequence). V lost 9 bases, J lost 0 bases, and 2 bases stayed unmatched. This CDR3 spans 13 amino acids. CDR3: CASGDRSTDTQYF. The CDR3 DNA is TGTGCCAGTGGGGACAGGAGCACAGATACGCAGTATTTT.

The V and J genes are TRBV9 and TRBJ2-4, with D maybe TRBD1 (5 bases). The CDR3 is made up of 13 amino acids. Trimming took off 0 bases at V and 8 bases at J, with 9 bases between the two ends. From germline, CDR1 is SGDLS and CDR2 YYNGEE. The CDR3: CASSVVGADIQYF. In nucleotides, the CDR3 is TGTGCCAGCAGCGTAGTTGGGGCCGACATTCAGTACTTC.

This sequence joins TRBV4-1 and TRBJ2-7, with 9 bases lining up with TRBD1. This CDR3 is built from 14 residues. Germline CDR1 MGHRA, CDR2 YSYEKL. The junction had 1 base not matched to a gene; V was cut back by 1 base and J by 3 bases. The CDR3 sequence: CASSQGGQGYEQYF. CDR3 nucleotide sequence: TGCGCCAGCAGCCAAGGGGGACAGGGCTACGAGCAGTACTTC.

This clone was seen more than once but under ten times. The genes are TRBV9 and TRBJ1-4; perhaps TRBD1 as D (5 bases). V was shortened by 3 bases and J by 5 bases, with 14 bases between the two germline ends. Germline assignment: CDR1 SGDLS and CDR2 YYNGEE. The CDR3 runs to 15 residues. The CDR3 nucleotides read TGTGCCAGCAGCGCTTACGGGGGATCGAATGAAAAACTGTTTTTT. As protein: CASSAYGGSNEKLFF.

V usage is TRBV4-1 and J usage is TRBJ1-5; D gene uncertain. The germline V and J ends were trimmed by 3 bases and 2 bases, with 8 bases remaining between them. Germline V gene lookup returns CDR1 MGHRA and CDR2 YSYEKL. This CDR3 contains 14 residues. CDR3 sequence: CASSHSGGNQPQHF. For the CDR3, the DNA is TGCGCCAGCAGCCACAGCGGTGGCAATCAGCCCCAGCATTTT.

The chain carries TRBV29-1 and TRBJ1-2; TRBD1 might be the D (5 bases). CDR3 length: 14 residues. Germline-derived CDR1 and CDR2 are SQVTM and ANQGSEA. Deletions cut 5 bases from V and 6 bases from J, with 19 bases between. The CDR3 region has the DNA TGCAGCGTTAAAAGAGTGGCAGGGTTGAATGGCTACACCTTC. Its translation: CSVKRVAGLNGYTF. Supplemented by reference TRBV29-1 and TRBJ1-2, the full variable domain reads SAVISQKPSRDICQRGTSLTIQCQVDSQVTMMFWYRQQPGQSLTLIATANQGSEATYESGFVIDKFPISRPNLTFSTLTVSNMSPEDSSIYLCSVKRVAGLNGYTFGSGTRLTVV.

The chain has TRBV5-1 and TRBJ2-1, with 7 bases identical to TRBD2. Germline trimming cut 4 bases from V and 5 bases from J; bases unmatched to any gene: 6. The CDR3 extends over 14 amino acids. From germline, CDR1 is SGHRS and CDR2 YFSETQ. CDR3 protein: CASSPGRVNNEQFF. The CDR3 coding sequence is TGCGCCAGCAGCCCGGGGAGGGTGAACAATGAGCAGTTCTTC.